Following are 24 T cell receptor beta chains from one sample sequenced in a study of T cells after yellow fever vaccination. MiXCR was run by TCRdb on the 5' RACE reads, yielding one entry per CDR3 protein. The sample contains 300,000 to 350,000 distinct CDR3 sequences, roughly 8.3% of which appear only once. The sequenced sample was PBMCs, obtained about 49 days after the first yellow fever vaccination. The receptors here all came from a man aged 18 to 35 who received the YFV17D yellow fever vaccine.

This clonotype was counted between two and nine times. The V gene is TRBV6-1, the J gene TRBJ1-5; no clear D. Looked up from germline, CDR1 is MNHNS and CDR2 is SASEGT. Deletions cut 7 bases from V and 6 bases from J, with 13 bases between. CDR3 size: 13 residues. The CDR3 region has the DNA TGTGCCAGCACCTACGGACGAGGTCAGCCCCAGCATTTT. This gives the protein CASTYGRGQPQHF.

This rearrangement joins TRBV20-1 to TRBJ2-5; D is possibly TRBD2 (6 bases). CDR3 length: 14 amino acids. Germline lookup yields CDR1 DFQATT and CDR2 SNEGSKA (reference sequence). V lost 6 bases, J lost 3 bases, and 17 bases lay in between. CDR3 in amino acids: CSAKRLDTKETQYF. The CDR3 DNA sequence: TGCAGTGCAAAAAGACTAGACACGAAAGAGACCCAGTACTTC.

The table lists this clonotype with a few counts. The CDR3 sequence is CASSPRTGGSGNTIYF. For the CDR3, the DNA is TGTGCCAGCAGCCCGCGGACAGGGGGGTCTGGAAACACCATATATTTT. The J gene is TRBJ1-3, the V gene TRBV7-9; 10 nucleotides agree with TRBD1. V trimming: 5 bases; J trimming: 1 base; junction bases outside the gene matches: 5. Germline CDR1 SEHNR, CDR2 FQNEAQ (reference sequence). The CDR3 runs to 16 residues.

V gene TRBV3-1 combines with J gene TRBJ2-1; D may be TRBD1 (5 bases). The CDR3 spans 15 residues. Per germline, CDR1 LGHDT and CDR2 YNNKEL (reference sequence). V was cut by 3 bases and J by 1 base, with 10 bases left in between. The CDR3 reads CASSQGHPSYNEQFF. CDR3 bases: TGTGCCAGCAGCCAGGGGCACCCGTCCTACAATGAGCAGTTCTTC.

The V call is TRBV30, the J call TRBJ2-5; D unclear. V was trimmed by 1 base and J by 3 bases, leaving 6 bases between them. The germline CDR1 and CDR2 sequences are GTSNPN and SVGIG (reference sequence). The CDR3 runs to 12 residues. The CDR3: CAWSGPEETQYF. CDR3 nucleotides: TGTGCCTGGAGTGGCCCAGAAGAGACCCAGTACTTC.

This chain connects TRBV7-2 to TRBJ2-1, with a tentative D call TRBD2 (6 bases). CDR1 is SGHTA and CDR2 is FQGNSA in the germline V gene. The CDR3 sequence is 13 residues long. Trimming stripped 5 bases from V and 6 bases from J, with 11 bases between. Written as DNA, the CDR3 is TGTGCCAGCAGCACGGAGACTAGCAATGAGCAGTTCTTC. This gives the protein CASSTETSNEQFF.

There are a few counts of this clonotype. The chain has TRBV20-1 and TRBJ2-5; 7 nucleotides agree with TRBD2. Germline V gene lookup returns CDR1 DFQATT and CDR2 SNEGSKA (reference sequence). The CDR3 is made up of 14 amino acids. Trimming took 3 bases from V and 5 from J; bases not matched to a gene: 9. As DNA, the CDR3 is TGCAGTGCTAGGGGAGGGGCGGTTGTTGAGACCCAGTACTTC. Its protein is CSARGGAVVETQYF.

This clonotype was seen only a few times. The chain combines TRBV11-2 with TRBJ2-1; D is perhaps TRBD1 or TRBD2 (5 bases each). This CDR3 region has 15 residues. CDR1 SGHAT and CDR2 FQNNGV come from the germline V gene. Between the trimmed V and J ends, which lost 5 bases and 9 bases, there was a span of 20 bases. In DNA form, the CDR3 reads TGTGCCAGCAGCGACCGGGACCCGATACGGGGTGAGCAGTTCTTC. This translates into CASSDRDPIRGEQFF.

This clonotype was seen more than once but under ten times. This rearrangement joins TRBV7-3 to TRBJ1-6; a possible D gene is TRBD1 (5 bases). The CDR3 length is 12 residues. Germline CDR1 reads SGHTA; CDR2 reads FQGTGA. The V gene lost 7 bases and the J gene lost 18 bases, with 19 bases spanning the gap. CDR3 bases: TGTGCCAGCACCTCCGGGACCTACCCTTCCCACTTT. It yields the protein CASTSGTYPSHF.

V usage is TRBV7-9 and J usage is TRBJ1-6; D ambiguous. The V gene lost 5 bases and the J gene lost 10 bases, with 12 bases spanning the gap. This CDR3 is built from 13 residues. In germline, CDR1 is SEHNR, CDR2 FQNEAQ (reference sequence). The CDR3 DNA is TGTGCCAGCAGCCTTCCCGTGGGGTCACCCCTCCACTTT. The encoded protein is CASSLPVGSPLHF.

There are many counts of this clonotype. The genes are TRBV12-3 or TRBV12-4 and TRBJ2-4; D may correspond to TRBD1 or TRBD2 (6 bases each). The CDR3 consists of 16 residues. V shed 6 bases and J shed 6 bases, with 21 bases lying between them. CDR3 sequence (DNA): TGTGCCAGCAGCGTCTCTTCCGGGGGCCTACTAAACATTCAGTACTTC. It yields the protein CASSVSSGGLLNIQYF.

In its sample, this clonotype was seen a few times. V usage is TRBV27 and J usage is TRBJ2-3; D gene uncertain. The CDR3 contains 16 residues. Per germline, CDR1 MNHEY and CDR2 SMNVEV (reference sequence). V was clipped by 5 bases and J by 0 bases, with 15 bases between them. CDR3 coding DNA: TGTGCCAGCAGTCCTAATCTCCATGGAAGCACAGATACGCAGTATTTT. Encoded protein: CASSPNLHGSTDTQYF.

This clonotype has more than one count but fewer than ten. This chain joins TRBV27 and TRBJ2-2; tentatively, D is TRBD1 or TRBD2 (5 bases each). The V end was cut by 6 bases, the J end by 7 bases, with 21 bases between. The CDR3 has 16 residues. Germline V gene sequence: CDR1 MNHEY, CDR2 SMNVEV (reference sequence). CDR3 sequence (DNA): TGTGCCAGCAGCACGCTCGGGGCCCCGAGAGGCGGGGAGCTGTTTTTT. As protein: CASSTLGAPRGGELFF.

There are a few counts of this clonotype. The rearrangement uses TRBV7-9 and TRBJ2-3, with 7 bases identical to TRBD2. This CDR3 region has 15 residues. CDR1 is SEHNR, CDR2 FQNEAQ, per germline (reference sequence). Trimming at V came to 4 bases and at J to 2 bases, leaving 6 bases not matched to a gene. DNA for the CDR3: TGTGCCAGCAGCTCTAGCGGAGTCACCACAGATACGCAGTATTTT. This translates into CASSSSGVTTDTQYF.

This rearrangement joins TRBV4-3 to TRBJ2-7; no clear D. The CDR3 has 15 residues. Trimming removed 1 base from V and 2 bases from J, with 12 bases in between. The germline V gene encodes CDR1 LGHNA and CDR2 YSLEER. CDR3 nucleotide sequence: TGCGCCAGCAGCCAAGGGAGTACCGGTCCCTACGAGCAGTACTTC. Its protein product is CASSQGSTGPYEQYF.

This clonotype has ten or more counts. The V gene is TRBV7-2, the J gene TRBJ2-7, with TRBD2 matching 7 bases. V dropped 0 bases and J dropped 4; count of bases not matched to a gene: 0. The CDR3 has 13 amino acids. Germline assignment: CDR1 SGHTA and CDR2 FQGNSA. The chain's CDR3 is CASSLAGGYEQYF. CDR3 nucleotides: TGTGCCAGCAGCTTAGCGGGGGGGTACGAGCAGTACTTC.

The chain links TRBV7-2 to TRBJ2-5; D may be TRBD2 (7 bases). The CDR3 extends over 15 amino acids. Trimming took off 3 bases at V and 1 base at J, with 12 bases between the two ends. Looked up from germline, CDR1 is SGHTA and CDR2 is FQGNSA. CDR3 in amino acids: CASSFQRGAQETQYF. CDR3 in DNA: TGTGCCAGCAGCTTTCAACGGGGGGCCCAAGAGACCCAGTACTTC.

This clonotype was found a few times. The rearrangement links TRBV7-9 to TRBJ2-7; TRBD1 is a possible D gene (5 bases). CDR3 size: 16 residues. V gave up 0 bases and J gave up 2 bases, with 14 bases separating them. Germline V gives CDR1 SEHNR, CDR2 FQNEAQ (reference sequence). For the CDR3, the DNA is TGTGCCAGCAGCTTAGCTCCGTTACAGGAAACCTACGAGCAGTACGTC. Amino acid sequence: CASSLAPLQETYEQYV.

This clonotype showed up just a few times. The gene calls are TRBV20-1 and TRBJ2-3; 8 bases are a match to TRBD2. CDR3 size: 16 residues. Germline CDR1 DFQATT, CDR2 SNEGSKA (reference sequence). V dropped 5 bases and J dropped 0; count of bases not matched to a gene: 10. The CDR3: CSAGKSGSSSTDTQYF. In nucleotides, the CDR3 is TGCAGTGCTGGAAAGAGCGGGAGCTCTAGCACAGATACGCAGTATTTT.

The sample holds a few counts of this clonotype. The chain has TRBV6-2 or TRBV6-3 and TRBJ2-3; TRBD2 matches 10 bases. CDR1 is MNHEY and CDR2 is SVGEGT in the germline V gene. The CDR3 totals 19 residues. Losses at the gene ends were 5 bases for V and 0 bases for J; bases not matched to a gene: 14. The DNA of the CDR3 is TGTGCCAGCAGTCTAGTAGCGGGGGGCCTAGGGACAAGCACAGATACGCAGTATTTT. Protein: CASSLVAGGLGTSTDTQYF.

The V call is TRBV6-2 or TRBV6-3, the J call TRBJ1-2, with TRBD1 as a possible D gene (5 bases). Germline CDR1 reads MNHEY; CDR2 reads SVGEGT. The length of the CDR3 is 11 residues. Between the trimmed V and J ends, which lost 8 bases and 6 bases, there was a span of 10 bases. The CDR3 loop is CASQRGDGYTF. CDR3 nucleotide sequence: TGTGCCAGCCAACGGGGCGATGGCTACACCTTC.

V usage is TRBV2 and J usage is TRBJ2-7; 9 bases line up with TRBD2. Germline V lookup: CDR1 SNHLY, CDR2 FYNNEI. After removal of 6 bases from V and 7 bases from J, the junction contained 4 bases not matched to a gene. The CDR3 has 12 amino acids. The chain's CDR3 is CASRGTSSEQYF. CDR3 DNA: TGTGCCAGCAGGGGGACTAGCTCTGAGCAGTACTTC.

This clonotype was seen a handful of times. The V call is TRBV5-5, the J call TRBJ2-1; 11 positions match TRBD2. The junction had 9 bases not matched to a gene; V was cut back by 0 bases and J by 4 bases. This CDR3 is built from 18 residues. Germline CDR1 reads SGHKS; CDR2 reads YYEKEE (reference sequence). The CDR3 is CASSLASSGGSGYNEQFF. The DNA of the CDR3 is TGTGCCAGCAGCTTGGCGTCTAGCGGGGGGAGCGGTTACAATGAGCAGTTCTTC.

This clonotype was detected only a few times. The CDR3, as DNA: TGCAGTGCTAGGTGGGGGGCTCGGACTGAAGCTTTCTTT. Amino acid sequence: CSARWGARTEAFF. The chain carries TRBV20-1 and TRBJ1-1, with D tentatively TRBD1 (6 bases). Germline CDR1 is DFQATT and CDR2 is SNEGSKA (reference sequence). Trimming removed 3 bases from V and 5 bases from J, with 13 bases in between. This CDR3 comprises 13 residues.